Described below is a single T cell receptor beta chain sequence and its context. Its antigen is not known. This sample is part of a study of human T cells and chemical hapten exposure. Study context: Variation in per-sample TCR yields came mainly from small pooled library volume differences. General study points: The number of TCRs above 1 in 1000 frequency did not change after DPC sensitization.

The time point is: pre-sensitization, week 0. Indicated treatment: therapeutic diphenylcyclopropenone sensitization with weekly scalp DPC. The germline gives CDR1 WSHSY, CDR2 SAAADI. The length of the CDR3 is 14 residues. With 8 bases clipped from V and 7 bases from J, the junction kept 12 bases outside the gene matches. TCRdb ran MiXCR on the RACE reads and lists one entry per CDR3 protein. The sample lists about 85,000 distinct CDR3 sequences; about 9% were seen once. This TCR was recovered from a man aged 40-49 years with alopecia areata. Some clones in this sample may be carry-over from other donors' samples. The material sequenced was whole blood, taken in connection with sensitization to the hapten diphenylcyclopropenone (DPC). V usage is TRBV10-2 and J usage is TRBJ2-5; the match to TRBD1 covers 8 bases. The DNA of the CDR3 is TGCGCCAGCGGGGGACAGGATCGAATGGCGACCCAGTACTTC. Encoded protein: CASGGQDRMATQYF.